These T cell receptor beta chains were read from a single sample in a study of control samples from healthy donors and cancer patients. The method was immunoSEQ multiplex PCR; TCRdb's version includes in-frame clones alone and lacks a portion of them. The data show around 120,000 clones, roughly 95% seen once. The specimen was blood. These receptors all stem from a man aged 30 to 45 in good health. Each CDR3 is given with its conserved first and last residue. The D gene is left open where the match is weak. The listing skips clone size in some rows; elsewhere it reads once, few, many or a size class.

clone size	D gene	V gene	J gene	CDR3 DNA	CDR3 protein
NA	NA	TRBV25-1	TRBJ1-5	TGTGCCAGCAGTGACCGGGCCGGAAATAGCAATCAGCCCCAGCATTTT	CASSDRAGNSNQPQHF
NA	NA	TRBV19	TRBJ1-5	TGTGCCAGTAGGATTCCGGACGCCTATCAGCCCCAGCATTTT	CASRIPDAYQPQHF
NA	NA	TRBV11-2	TRBJ2-7	TGTGCCAGCAGCTTAGTTAGGGACGCAAGCTCCTACGAGCAGTACTTC	CASSLVRDASSYEQYF
NA	NA	TRBV6-1	TRBJ1-5	TGTGCCAGCAGTGAATGGGGGACGTTGGGGGCTCAGCCCCAGCATTTT	CASSEWGTLGAQPQHF
NA	TRBD2	TRBV9	TRBJ2-2	TGTGCCAGCACCGTGGGACTAGCGGGGGCGACCGGGGAGCTGTTTTTT	CASTVGLAGATGELFF
NA	NA	TRBV5-1	TRBJ1-2	TGCGCCAGCAGCTTGGATCCAGCCGGCTATGGCTACACCTTC	CASSLDPAGYGYTF
once	NA	TRBV6-5	TRBJ2-1	TGTGCCAGCAGTTATAACGGGGGCGGTGAGCAGTTCTTC	CASSYNGGGEQFF
NA	NA	TRBV19	TRBJ1-5	TGTGCCAGTAGTCTCGGACAGTCAAATCAGCCCCAGCATTTT	CASSLGQSNQPQHF
NA	NA	TRBV2	TRBJ1-2	TGTGCCAGCAGTGAGACAGAGTATGGCTACACCTTC	CASSETEYGYTF
NA	TRBD2	TRBV4-1	TRBJ2-3	TGCGCCAGCAGCCAAGCTCCTCCTAGCGGGGGGACAGATACGCAGTATTTT	CASSQAPPSGGTDTQYF
NA	NA	TRBV7-8	TRBJ2-5	TGTGCCAGCATGGGGGGGGCAGAGACCCAGTACTTC	CASMGGAETQYF
NA	NA	TRBV27	TRBJ1-1	TGTGCCAGCAGTCCCAACAGGTTCCCAGCACCAGGTGATGAAGCTTTCTTT	CASSPNRFPAPGDEAFF
NA	NA	TRBV6-2/TRBV6-3	TRBJ2-5	TGTGCCAGCAGTTGGGGGTTCGAGACCCAGTACTTC	CASSWGFETQYF
NA	TRBD1	TRBV5-1	TRBJ1-4	TGCGCCAGCAGCTGGACAGGGGAGGCAACTAATGAAAAACTGTTTTTT	CASSWTGEATNEKLFF
NA	NA	TRBV10-3	TRBJ2-3	TGTGCCATCAGGTCAGCTACCCTCACAGATACGCAGTATTTT	CAIRSATLTDTQYF
NA	NA	TRBV4-1	TRBJ2-3	TGCGCCAGCAGTCGTGACAGGTTTAGCACAGATACGCAGTATTTT	CASSRDRFSTDTQYF
once	TRBD1	TRBV4-3	TRBJ2-2	TGCGCCAGCAGCCAAACCGGGACAGCATTCACCGGGGAGCTGTTTTTT	CASSQTGTAFTGELFF
NA	TRBD1	TRBV5-4	TRBJ2-6	TGTGCCAGCAGCTTGGACAGGGGCTTCTCTGGGGCCAACGTCCTGACTTTC	CASSLDRGFSGANVLTF
NA	NA	TRBV7-2	TRBJ2-3	TGTGCCAGCAGCTTATTGGGGCCCGGGGGCACAGATACGCAGTATTTT	CASSLLGPGGTDTQYF
NA	TRBD1	TRBV5-1	TRBJ2-7	TGCGCCAGCAGAGGACAGGGCGGCTACGAGCAGTACTTC	CASRGQGGYEQYF
NA	NA	TRBV6-2/TRBV6-3	TRBJ1-6	TGTGCCAGCAGCGCGACAGGAGAAAATTCACCCCTCCACTTT	CASSATGENSPLHF
NA	NA	TRBV5-5	TRBJ1-2	TGTGCCAGCAGCCCGACAGGTCCTACTGGCTACACCTTC	CASSPTGPTGYTF
NA	NA	TRBV4-1	TRBJ1-2	TGCGCCAGCAGCCTATCCTTATCTGACATTGATGGCTACACCTTC	CASSLSLSDIDGYTF
once	TRBD1	TRBV30	TRBJ1-2	TGTGCCTGGAGATTCAAGGGGACAGGGGGTAGTGGCTACACCTTC	CAWRFKGTGGSGYTF
NA	NA	TRBV6-5	TRBJ1-4	TGTGCCAGCAGTTTAGCAGGGGTGAGAGAAAAACTGTTTTTT	CASSLAGVREKLFF
NA	NA	TRBV7-2	TRBJ2-7	TGTGCCAGCAGCTTAATGGTTCCGCGCTACGGCGAGCAGTACTTC	CASSLMVPRYGEQYF
NA	NA	TRBV3-1/TRBV3-2	TRBJ1-1	TGTGCCAGCAGCCAAGAGAATGGCGACACTGAAGCTTTCTTT	CASSQENGDTEAFF
once	NA	TRBV4-1	TRBJ1-5	TGCGCCAGCAGCCCAGGGGTAACCCTCTATCAGCCCCAGCATTTT	CASSPGVTLYQPQHF
once	NA	TRBV27	TRBJ1-2	TGTGCCAGCAGTTTCGGAACAGGACTTTACTATGGCTACACCTTC	CASSFGTGLYYGYTF
NA	TRBD1	TRBV9	TRBJ2-5	TGTGCCAGCAGCGTAGGAGGCAGGGGGCTAGGGGAGACCCAGTACTTC	CASSVGGRGLGETQYF
once	NA	TRBV7-2	TRBJ2-1	TGTGCCAGCAGCATGGACTTAAATGAGCAGTTCTTC	CASSMDLNEQFF
NA	NA	TRBV6-5	TRBJ2-1	TGTGCCAGCAGTTACCCAAGGGGCAATGAGCAGTTCTTC	CASSYPRGNEQFF
NA	TRBD1	TRBV4-1	TRBJ1-5	TGCGCCAGCAGCCAAGAGGACAGGGCTTATAGCAATCAGCCCCAGCATTTT	CASSQEDRAYSNQPQHF